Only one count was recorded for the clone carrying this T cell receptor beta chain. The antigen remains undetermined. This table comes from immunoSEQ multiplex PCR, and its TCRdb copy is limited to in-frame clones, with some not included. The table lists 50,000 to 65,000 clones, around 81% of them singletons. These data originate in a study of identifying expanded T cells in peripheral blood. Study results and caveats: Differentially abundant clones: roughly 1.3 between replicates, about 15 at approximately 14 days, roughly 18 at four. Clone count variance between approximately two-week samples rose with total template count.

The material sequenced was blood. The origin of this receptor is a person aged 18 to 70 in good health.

CDR3 nucleotides: TGTGCCAGCAGCTTAATTCGGGCCTTATCAGGGCCCAATCAGCCCCAGCATTTT. Residues: CASSLIRALSGPNQPQHF. The chain is built from TRBV7-9 and TRBJ1-5, with D possibly being TRBD1 (5 bases). V was trimmed by 2 bases and J by 3 bases, leaving 20 bases between them. From germline, CDR1 is SEHNR and CDR2 FQNEAQ (reference sequence). The CDR3 loop spans 18 amino acids.